The rows below give T cell receptor beta chains drawn from one sample of a study of Ad26.COV2.S vaccination and SARS-CoV-2 variants. The protocol was immunoSEQ multiplex PCR, while the TCRdb copy is restricted to in-frame clones and leaves out a portion. This table holds hundreds of thousands of clones, around 86% found once. The specimen comprised peripheral blood, sampled in a trial of Ad26.COV2.S vaccine versus placebo. The receptors come from a person between 18 and 65 years old who received the Ad26.COV2.S COVID-19 vaccine or a placebo. CDR3s include the opening cysteine and the closing phenylalanine or tryptophan. Fields, in order: J gene, clone size, V gene, D gene, CDR3 protein, CDR3 DNA. D genes are given only for firm matches. Clone size is given for some rows only: seen once, a few or many times, or a class if the clone is expanded.

>TRBJ1-2|-|TRBV18|-
CASSPAVVSRVGYTF
TGTGCCAGCTCACCTGCTGTGGTTTCTCGGGTTGGCTACACCTTC
>TRBJ1-1|-|TRBV13|-
CASSLDRSWNTEAFF
TGTGCCAGCAGCTTAGACAGAAGTTGGAACACTGAAGCTTTCTTT
>TRBJ2-3|-|TRBV6-5|-
CASSYSFRDTQYF
TGTGCCAGCAGTTACAGCTTCAGGGATACGCAGTATTTT
>TRBJ2-3|once|TRBV5-4|-
CASSLGIADSNTDTQYF
TGTGCCAGCAGCTTGGGAATCGCGGACTCCAACACAGATACGCAGTATTTT
>TRBJ2-3|-|TRBV7-2|TRBD1
CATAGQGALDTQYF
TGTGCCACCGCAGGACAGGGGGCGTTAGATACGCAGTATTTT
>TRBJ2-7|-|TRBV2|-
CASSDYGEQYF
TGTGCCAGCAGTGATTACGGGGAGCAGTACTTC
>TRBJ2-3|-|TRBV5-8|-
CASSAGLLPPTDTQYF
TGTGCCAGCAGCGCCGGACTGCTCCCCCCCACAGATACGCAGTATTTT
>TRBJ1-1|-|TRBV3-1/TRBV3-2|-
CASSQMGTEAFF
TGTGCCAGCAGCCAAATGGGGACTGAAGCTTTCTTT
>TRBJ1-2|medium-sized|TRBV27|-
CASTTGFGSGYTF
TGTGCCAGCACCACAGGCTTCGGGAGCGGCTACACCTTC
>TRBJ2-5|once|TRBV5-1|TRBD2
CASSLRGRGRTGQETQYF
TGCGCCAGCAGCTTACGCGGGAGGGGGCGAACGGGCCAAGAGACCCAGTACTTC
>TRBJ1-1|-|TRBV3-1/TRBV3-2|TRBD1
CASSQLDREAFF
TGTGCCAGCAGCCAGTTGGACAGGGAAGCTTTCTTT
>TRBJ1-3|-|TRBV4-1|-
CASSQGQTGNTIYF
TGCGCCAGCAGCCAAGGACAGACTGGAAACACCATATATTTT
>TRBJ2-7|-|TRBV9|-
CASSVGSRGYEQYF
TGTGCCAGCAGCGTAGGTTCTAGGGGCTACGAGCAGTACTTC
>TRBJ1-2|few|TRBV2|-
CASREPGGYGYTF
TGTGCCAGCAGGGAACCAGGCGGCTATGGCTACACCTTC
>TRBJ1-2|-|TRBV3-1/TRBV3-2|-
CASSQAGYTF
TGTGCCAGCAGCCAAGCTGGCTACACCTTC
>TRBJ2-7|-|TRBV5-1|TRBD1
CASSLQDRGYEQYF
TGCGCCAGCAGCTTGCAGGACAGGGGCTACGAGCAGTACTTC
>TRBJ2-1|once|TRBV6-5|TRBD2
CASRSSGGSYNEQFF
TGTGCCAGCCGATCTAGCGGGGGGTCGTACAATGAGCAGTTCTTC
>TRBJ2-5|-|TRBV5-1|-
CASSARGGGQETQYF
TGCGCCAGCAGCGCTAGGGGGGGCGGACAAGAGACCCAGTACTTC
>TRBJ2-3|-|TRBV7-9|TRBD2
CASSIRLAADTQYF
TGTGCCAGCAGCATAAGACTAGCGGCAGATACGCAGTATTTT
>TRBJ2-1|-|TRBV6-5|-
CASSYSSPGAHEQFF
TGTGCCAGCAGTTACTCGAGTCCGGGGGCGCATGAGCAGTTCTTC
>TRBJ1-6|-|TRBV5-8|-
CASSLVRGARNSPLHF
TGTGCCAGCAGCTTGGTTAGGGGGGCTCGTAATTCACCCCTCCACTTT
>TRBJ1-1|-|TRBV7-6|TRBD1
CASSLVGQGWTEAFF
TGTGCCAGCAGCTTAGTCGGACAGGGATGGACTGAAGCTTTCTTT
>TRBJ1-1|-|TRBV7-8|-
CASSLDPPGHIIFTEAFF
TGTGCCAGCAGCTTAGACCCCCCGGGACACATCATCTTCACTGAAGCTTTCTTT
>TRBJ1-1|-|TRBV6-2/TRBV6-3|TRBD1
CASSYPPGGNSVAFF
TGTGCCAGCAGTTACCCTCCAGGGGGGAACAGTGTAGCTTTCTTT
>TRBJ2-2|-|TRBV7-3|TRBD1
CASRGQGDTGELFF
TGTGCCAGCAGGGGGCAGGGGGACACCGGGGAGCTGTTTTTT
>TRBJ1-2|-|TRBV6-5|-
CASSYSGQQGYGYTF
TGTGCCAGCAGTTATTCAGGACAGCAAGGCTATGGCTACACCTTC
>TRBJ2-5|-|TRBV11-2|-
CASSFFRETQYF
TGTGCCAGCAGCTTTTTCAGAGAGACCCAGTACTTC
>TRBJ1-2|once|TRBV6-5|-
CASMEQGDYGYTF
TGTGCCAGCATGGAACAGGGAGACTATGGCTACACCTTC
>TRBJ1-2|-|TRBV7-8|-
CASSEVRIYGYTF
TGTGCCAGCAGCGAAGTAAGGATCTATGGCTACACCTTC
>TRBJ2-7|few|TRBV3-1/TRBV3-2|-
CASSQAQGTYEQYF
TGTGCCAGCAGCCAAGCCCAGGGGACCTACGAGCAGTACTTC
>TRBJ1-1|-|TRBV4-2|-
CASSQVLDTEAFF
TGTGCCAGCAGCCAAGTTTTGGACACTGAAGCTTTCTTT
>TRBJ1-2|-|TRBV27|-
CASSFGRTNYGYTF
TGTGCCAGCAGTTTCGGACGGACTAACTATGGCTACACCTTC
>TRBJ1-6|-|TRBV12-5|TRBD1
CASGFIFSGFQGDNSPLHF
TGTGCTAGTGGTTTTATCTTTTCGGGCTTTCAGGGGGACAATTCACCCCTCCACTTT
>TRBJ2-1|-|TRBV3-1/TRBV3-2|-
CASSQSGGEYNEQFF
TGTGCCAGCAGCCAATCTGGCGGGGAGTACAATGAGCAGTTCTTC
>TRBJ1-6|-|TRBV6-5|-
CASRGPNSPLHF
TGTGCCAGCAGGGGCCCTAATTCACCCCTCCACTTT
>TRBJ2-5|-|TRBV28|-
CASSFRASTETQYF
TGTGCCAGCAGTTTTCGGGCTAGCACAGAGACCCAGTACTTC
>TRBJ1-1|-|TRBV5-4|-
CASSLEGTLNTEAFF
TGTGCCAGCAGCTTGGAAGGGACTTTGAACACTGAAGCTTTCTTT
>TRBJ1-2|-|TRBV7-9|-
CASSPGYGYTF
TGTGCCAGCAGCCCCGGCTATGGCTACACCTTC
>TRBJ1-1|-|TRBV18|-
CASSPTGEAFF
TGTGCCAGCTCACCCACGGGGGAAGCTTTCTTT
>TRBJ2-3|-|TRBV4-2|TRBD2
CASSTRLAGLIDTQYF
TGTGCCAGCAGCACCCGACTAGCGGGGTTGATAGATACGCAGTATTTT
>TRBJ2-1|-|TRBV7-3|TRBD2
CASSLTSSGEQFF
TGTGCCAGCAGCTTAACGTCTAGCGGGGAGCAGTTCTTC
>TRBJ1-1|-|TRBV6-2/TRBV6-3|-
CASSLGGATNTEAFF
TGTGCCAGCAGTTTGGGCGGGGCAACGAACACTGAAGCTTTCTTT
>TRBJ1-6|-|TRBV7-9|TRBD1
CASSDWTGLSPLHF
TGTGCCAGCAGCGATTGGACAGGGCTTTCACCCCTCCACTTT
>TRBJ1-2|many|TRBV10-3|TRBD1
CAISESGQGGYTF
TGTGCCATCAGTGAGTCAGGACAGGGTGGCTACACCTTC
>TRBJ1-2|-|TRBV19|TRBD1
CASRRGETNYGYTF
TGTGCCTCACGCAGGGGGGAGACTAACTATGGCTACACCTTC
>TRBJ2-2|-|TRBV4-3|TRBD1
CASSQTGQGVGELFF
TGCGCCAGCAGCCAAACCGGACAGGGGGTCGGGGAGCTGTTTTTT
>TRBJ2-3|-|TRBV6-5|-
CASSYRMITDTQYF
TGTGCCAGCAGCTATCGAATGATCACAGATACGCAGTATTTT